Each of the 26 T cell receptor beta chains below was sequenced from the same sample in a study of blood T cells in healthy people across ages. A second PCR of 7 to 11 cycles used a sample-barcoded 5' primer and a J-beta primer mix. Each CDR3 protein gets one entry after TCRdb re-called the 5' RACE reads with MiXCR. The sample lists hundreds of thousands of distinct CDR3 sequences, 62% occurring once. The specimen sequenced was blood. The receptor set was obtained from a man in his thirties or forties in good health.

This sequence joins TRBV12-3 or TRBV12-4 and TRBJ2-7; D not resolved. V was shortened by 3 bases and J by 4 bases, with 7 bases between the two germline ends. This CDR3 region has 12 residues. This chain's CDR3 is CASSFLEYEQYF. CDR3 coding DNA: TGTGCCAGCAGTTTCTTGGAGTACGAGCAGTACTTC.

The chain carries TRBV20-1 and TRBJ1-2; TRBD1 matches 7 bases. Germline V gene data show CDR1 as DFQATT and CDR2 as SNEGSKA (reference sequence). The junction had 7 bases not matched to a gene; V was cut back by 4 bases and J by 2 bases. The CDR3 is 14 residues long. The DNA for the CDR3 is TGCAGTGCTATGGGACAGTCAATCAACTATGGCTACACCTTC. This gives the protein CSAMGQSINYGYTF.

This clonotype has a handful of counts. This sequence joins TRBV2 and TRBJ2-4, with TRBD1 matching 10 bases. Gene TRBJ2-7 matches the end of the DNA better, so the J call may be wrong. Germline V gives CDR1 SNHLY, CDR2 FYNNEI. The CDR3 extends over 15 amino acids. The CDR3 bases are TGTGCCAGCAGGAAGTGGGACAGGGGAAGCGACGAGCAGTACTTC. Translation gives CASRKWDRGSDEQYF.

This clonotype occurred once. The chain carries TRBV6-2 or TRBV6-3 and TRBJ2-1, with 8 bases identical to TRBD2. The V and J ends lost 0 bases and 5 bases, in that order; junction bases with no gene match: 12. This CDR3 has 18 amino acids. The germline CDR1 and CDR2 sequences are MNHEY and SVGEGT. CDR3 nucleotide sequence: TGTGCCAGCAGTTACTCCCGGGGGGGCTCAGGTTTCCACAATGAGCAGTTCTTC. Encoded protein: CASSYSRGGSGFHNEQFF.

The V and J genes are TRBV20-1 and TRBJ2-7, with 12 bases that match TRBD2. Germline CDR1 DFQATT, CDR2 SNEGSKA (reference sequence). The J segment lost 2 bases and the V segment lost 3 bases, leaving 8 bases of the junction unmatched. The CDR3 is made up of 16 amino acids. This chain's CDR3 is CSARYTGLAGPYEQYF. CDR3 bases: TGCAGTGCTAGGTATACCGGACTAGCGGGACCCTACGAGCAGTACTTC.

The CDR3 reads CSARDWRQEETGELFF. DNA of the CDR3: TGCAGTGCTAGAGATTGGAGACAGGAGGAGACCGGGGAGCTGTTTTTT. V and J are TRBV20-1 and TRBJ2-2, with D perhaps TRBD1 (6 bases). V lost 0 bases to trimming and J lost 5 bases, with 16 bases between them. The germline V gene has CDR1 DFQATT and CDR2 SNEGSKA (reference sequence). The CDR3 runs to 16 residues.

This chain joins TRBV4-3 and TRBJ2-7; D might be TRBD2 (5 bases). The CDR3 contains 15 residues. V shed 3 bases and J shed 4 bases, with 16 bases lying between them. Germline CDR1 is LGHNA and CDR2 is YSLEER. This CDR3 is CASSQGSAEPYEQYF. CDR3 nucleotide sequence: TGCGCCAGCAGCCAGGGTTCAGCGGAGCCGTACGAGCAGTACTTC.

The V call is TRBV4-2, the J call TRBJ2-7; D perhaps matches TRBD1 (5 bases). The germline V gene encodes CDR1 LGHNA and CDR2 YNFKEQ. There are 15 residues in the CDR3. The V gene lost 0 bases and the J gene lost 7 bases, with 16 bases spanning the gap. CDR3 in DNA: TGTGCCAGCAGCCAAGAGGGTGGGGCCTACAATGAGCAGTACTTC. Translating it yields CASSQEGGAYNEQYF.

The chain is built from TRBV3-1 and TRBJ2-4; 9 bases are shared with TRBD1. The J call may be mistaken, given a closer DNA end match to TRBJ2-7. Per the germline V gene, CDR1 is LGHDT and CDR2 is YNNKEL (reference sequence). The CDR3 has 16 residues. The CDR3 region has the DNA TGTGCCAGCACCCCGGGGACGGGACAGGGAAACTACGAGCAGTACTTC. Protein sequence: CASTPGTGQGNYEQYF.

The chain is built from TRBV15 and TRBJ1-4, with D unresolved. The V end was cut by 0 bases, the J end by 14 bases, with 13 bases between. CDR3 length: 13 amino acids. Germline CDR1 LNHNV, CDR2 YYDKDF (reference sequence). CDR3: CATSRDRVSVLFF. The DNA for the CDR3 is TGTGCCACCAGCAGAGATAGGGTTTCGGTTCTGTTTTTT.

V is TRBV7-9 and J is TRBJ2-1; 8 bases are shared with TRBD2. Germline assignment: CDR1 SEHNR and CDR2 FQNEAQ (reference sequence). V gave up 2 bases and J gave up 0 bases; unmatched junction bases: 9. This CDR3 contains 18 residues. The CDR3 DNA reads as TGTGCCAGCAGCTTATGGCGGGGGGTCCCTAGCTCCTACAATGAGCAGTTCTTC. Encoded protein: CASSLWRGVPSSYNEQFF.

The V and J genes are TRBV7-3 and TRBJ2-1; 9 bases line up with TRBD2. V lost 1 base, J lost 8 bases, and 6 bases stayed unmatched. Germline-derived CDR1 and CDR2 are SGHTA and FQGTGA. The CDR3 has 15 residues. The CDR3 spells CASSLNLAGSDEQFF. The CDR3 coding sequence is TGTGCCAGCAGCTTAAACCTAGCGGGGAGCGATGAGCAGTTCTTC.

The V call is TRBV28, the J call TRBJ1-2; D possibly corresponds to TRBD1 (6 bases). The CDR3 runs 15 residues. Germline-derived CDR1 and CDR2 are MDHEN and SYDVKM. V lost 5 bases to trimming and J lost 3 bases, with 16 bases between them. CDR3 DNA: TGTGCCAGCAGTCGCCCCGGGGACACCCACTATGGCTACACCTTC. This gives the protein CASSRPGDTHYGYTF.

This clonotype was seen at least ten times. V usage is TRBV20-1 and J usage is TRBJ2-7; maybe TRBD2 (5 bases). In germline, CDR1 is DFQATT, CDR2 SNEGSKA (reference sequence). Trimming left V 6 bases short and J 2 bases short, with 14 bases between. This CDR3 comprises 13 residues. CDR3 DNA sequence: TGCAGTGCCCGAGGGTGGCCAGCCTACGAGCAGTACTTC. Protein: CSARGWPAYEQYF.

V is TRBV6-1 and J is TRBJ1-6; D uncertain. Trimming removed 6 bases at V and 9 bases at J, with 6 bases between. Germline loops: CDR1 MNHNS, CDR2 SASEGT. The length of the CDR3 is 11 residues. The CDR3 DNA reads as TGTGCCAGCAGAGTGAGTTCACCCCTCCACTTT. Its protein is CASRVSSPLHF.

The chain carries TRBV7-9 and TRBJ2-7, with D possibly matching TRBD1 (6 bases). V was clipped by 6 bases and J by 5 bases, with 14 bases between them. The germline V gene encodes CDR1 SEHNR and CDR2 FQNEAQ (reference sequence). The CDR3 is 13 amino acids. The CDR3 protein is CASSIPRGDEQYF. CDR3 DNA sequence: TGTGCCAGCAGTATACCCAGGGGTGACGAGCAGTACTTC.

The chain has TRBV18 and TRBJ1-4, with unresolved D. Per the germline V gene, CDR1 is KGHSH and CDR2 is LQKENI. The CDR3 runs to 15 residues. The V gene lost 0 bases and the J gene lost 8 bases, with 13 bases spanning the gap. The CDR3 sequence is CASSPPALSGEKLFF. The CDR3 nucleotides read TGTGCCAGCTCACCACCGGCGCTTTCCGGCGAAAAACTGTTTTTT.

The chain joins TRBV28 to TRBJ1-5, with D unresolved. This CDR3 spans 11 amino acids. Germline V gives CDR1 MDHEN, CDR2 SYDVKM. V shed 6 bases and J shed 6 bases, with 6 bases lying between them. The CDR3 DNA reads TGTGCCAGCAGCAATCGTCAGCCCCAGCATTTT. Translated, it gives CASSNRQPQHF.

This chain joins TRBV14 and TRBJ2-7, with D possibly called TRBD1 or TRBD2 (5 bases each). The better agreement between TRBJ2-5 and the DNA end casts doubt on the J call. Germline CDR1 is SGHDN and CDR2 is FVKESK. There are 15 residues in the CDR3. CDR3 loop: CASSPPGPGRETQYF. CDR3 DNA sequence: TGTGCCAGCAGCCCCCCGGGACCTGGTCGGGAGACCCAGTACTTC.

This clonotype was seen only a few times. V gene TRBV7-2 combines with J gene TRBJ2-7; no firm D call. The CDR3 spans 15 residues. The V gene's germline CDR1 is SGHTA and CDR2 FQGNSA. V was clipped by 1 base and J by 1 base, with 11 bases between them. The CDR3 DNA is TGTGCCAGCAGCTTAGAGTCAGGTTTATCCTACGAGCAGTACTTC. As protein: CASSLESGLSYEQYF. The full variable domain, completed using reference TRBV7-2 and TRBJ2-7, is GAGVSQSPSNKVTEKGKDVELRCDPISGHTALYWYRQSLGQGLEFLIYFQGNSAPDKSGLPSDRFSAERTGGSVSTLTIQRTQQEDSAVYLCASSLESGLSYEQYFGPGTRLTVT.

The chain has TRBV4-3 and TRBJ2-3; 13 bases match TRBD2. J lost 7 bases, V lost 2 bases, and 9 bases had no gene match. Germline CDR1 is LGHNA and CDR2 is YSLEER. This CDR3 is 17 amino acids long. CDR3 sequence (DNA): TGCGCCAGCAGCCAACGGAGACTAGCGGGGGGCGGGTATACGCAGTATTTT. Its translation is CASSQRRLAGGGYTQYF.

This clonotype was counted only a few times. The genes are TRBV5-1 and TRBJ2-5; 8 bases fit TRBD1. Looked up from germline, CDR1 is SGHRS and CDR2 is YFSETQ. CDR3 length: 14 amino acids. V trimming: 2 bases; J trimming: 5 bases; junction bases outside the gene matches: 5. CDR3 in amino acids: CASSFTGGSETQYF. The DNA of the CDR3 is TGCGCCAGCAGCTTCACAGGGGGATCGGAGACCCAGTACTTC.

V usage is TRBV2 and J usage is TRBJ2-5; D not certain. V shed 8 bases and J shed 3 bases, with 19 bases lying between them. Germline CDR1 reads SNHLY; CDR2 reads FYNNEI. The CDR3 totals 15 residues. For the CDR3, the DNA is TGTGCCAGCCTGTATGCAACTTTTACTAAAGAGACCCAGTACTTC. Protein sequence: CASLYATFTKETQYF.

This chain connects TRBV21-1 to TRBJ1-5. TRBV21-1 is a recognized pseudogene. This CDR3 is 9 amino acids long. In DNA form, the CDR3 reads TGTGCCAGCAGCAAAGGGAAGCATTTT. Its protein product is CASSKGKHF.

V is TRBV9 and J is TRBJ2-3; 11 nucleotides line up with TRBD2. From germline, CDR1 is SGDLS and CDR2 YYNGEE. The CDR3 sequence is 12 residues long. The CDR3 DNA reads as TGTACTAGCGGGGGCGGCACAGATACGCAGTATTTT. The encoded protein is CTSGGGTDTQYF.

The CDR3 DNA follows: TGTGCCAGCAGCTTATCAGGTTGGAGCTCACCCCTCCACTTT. Translated, it gives CASSLSGWSSPLHF. J is TRBJ1-6 and V is TRBV7-3; D not resolved. This CDR3 contains 14 residues. Germline-derived CDR1 and CDR2 are SGHTA and FQGTGA. Trimming left V 2 bases short and J 10 bases short, with 12 bases between.